This entry is about one TCR beta chain. The sample is drawn from a study of OX40 agonist ivuxolimab in advanced cancers. Across the study: Partial responses were seen in three patients, one with hepatocellular carcinoma and two with cutaneous melanoma.

Losses at the gene ends were 4 bases for V and 10 bases for J; bases not matched to a gene: 10. Germline values: CDR1 SGDLS, CDR2 YYNGEE. The CDR3 loop spans 15 amino acids. This table comes from immunoSEQ multiplex PCR, and its TCRdb copy is limited to in-frame clones, with some not included. The sample consists of about 64,000 clones, 88% of them appearing once. The TCR comes from an adult with an advanced solid tumor such as melanoma, head and neck, liver or kidney cancer. The chain recombines TRBV9 with TRBJ2-1; 11 nucleotides align to TRBD2. The sequencing used CD4+ or CD8+ T cells sorted from blood, collected in a trial of the OX40 agonist ivuxolimab. This chain's CDR3 is CASSTRLAGIDEQFF. CDR3 coding DNA: TGTGCCAGCAGCACCCGACTAGCGGGAATTGACGAGCAGTTCTTC.